This TCR beta chain was identified in a study of pediatric ulcerative colitis (dated by TCRdb to between 2019 and 2020). Regarding the study in general: Among the ulcerative colitis patients, seven had pancolitis and two had left-sided colitis, and histology in every patient was consistent with ulcerative colitis. From nine newly diagnosed, treatment-naive pediatric ulcerative colitis patients and four non-IBD control children, paired blood and rectal samples were collected. By Pediatric Ulcerative Colitis Activity Index, mild disease was classified in a couple of patients, moderate disease in four and acute severe colitis in three. The full study reports these points: With only a handful of individuals, the healthy control group was small. Significantly higher autologous blood-rectal clonal overlap was found in ulcerative colitis patients than in controls, which suggested increased T cell trafficking to inflamed tissue. Features of the rectal repertoire distinguished controls, mild-moderate colitis patients and acute severe colitis patients, and in acute severe colitis, rectal diversity was reduced because of clonal expansions. Because the repertoires came from total lymphocyte DNA, rare subsets such as regulatory T cells may have patterns that are not reflected. A couple of patients' blood samples yielded substantially fewer templates for technical reasons and were excluded from blood-rectal overlap analysis. Two rectal CDR3 clonotypes turned up in every ulcerative colitis patient but in none of the controls.

Using the immunoSEQ TRB Survey service, rearranged CDR3 beta regions were amplified from genomic DNA with multiplex V and J primers. Survey-level sequencing depth of up to 500,000 reads per sample was used to keep depth equal across samples. The libraries were purified and pooled, then sequenced using Illumina technology. Concerning the study's data processing: immunoSEQ online tools were used for productive clonality, sample overlap, pairwise scatters, CDR3 beta length, V/D/J gene usage and productiveness. Calculated diversity was defined as the number of unique rearrangements divided by total templates times 100, and Shannon and Simpson indices were additionally computed. Z-score normalized data were analyzed by principal component analysis with the R prcomp function and the ggbiplot package. Blood-rectal clonal overlap within each subject was quantified with Morisita's index. TCRdb obtained this table from immuneACCESS and retained in-frame rearrangements with V and J assigned. These tables miss some clones; where compared with another copy, unresolved V genes account for less than half of the shortfall, and the remainder is unexplained. V, J and clone size derive from that table, while D and trimming were established from the DNA sequence. In this sample the table shows roughly 30,000 clones, around 80% of which occur a single time. The biggest ten clones account for 3.5% to 4.5% of the sample.

The CDR3 starts with the cysteine, ends with the phenylalanine, and has 15 residues. The read is trimmed to its CDR3 DNA, 45 bases read in frame from base 1. Between the V and J ends, shortened by 2 bases and 2 bases respectively, the junction contains 13 bases. Per the germline V gene, SGDLS is the CDR1 and YYNGEE is the CDR2. Before the diagnostic colonoscopy, none of the ulcerative colitis patients had been given immunosuppressive medication. Blood was sampled at the time of the colonoscopy. The Wizard kit (Promega) was used to extract genomic DNA from the blood and intestinal samples. Remarks on this clone: Its antigen is currently not known. No qualities accompany the bases; no much larger clone lies one base away.

Recombination linked TRBV9 to TRBJ1-1; the D segment cannot be called with confidence. This clonotype was obtained from a boy aged 10-17 years with severe ulcerative colitis. Source material: blood. The CDR3 protein is CASSVAPPVNTEAFF. The DNA is TGTGCCAGCAGCGTTGCCCCCCCGGTAAACACTGAAGCTTTCTTT.